This T cell receptor beta chain was retrieved from a study of T cells in localized non-small cell lung cancer. Findings and caveats of the study: One tumor region alone was sequenced, and heterogeneity therefore remains possible.

CDR3 length: 13 residues. Germline loops: CDR1 GTSNPN, CDR2 SVGIG (reference sequence). V was pared by 0 bases and J by 7 bases, with 1 base of the junction left unmatched. Here immunoSEQ multiplex PCR was the method, and the copy in TCRdb shows in-frame clones only, minus some. The repertoire holds about 1,700 clones, with around 26% as singletons. This clone is a singleton in its sample. Its antigen remains unidentified. The TCR comes from a man aged 35 to 70 with stage I lung adenocarcinoma. Sample: lung tumor tissue, taken before any cancer treatment. The rearrangement joins TRBV30 to TRBJ2-4, with 9 bases that match TRBD1. CDR3 in DNA: TGTGCCTGGAGTGTACAGGGGGCGAACATTCAGTACTTC. Amino acid sequence: CAWSVQGANIQYF.